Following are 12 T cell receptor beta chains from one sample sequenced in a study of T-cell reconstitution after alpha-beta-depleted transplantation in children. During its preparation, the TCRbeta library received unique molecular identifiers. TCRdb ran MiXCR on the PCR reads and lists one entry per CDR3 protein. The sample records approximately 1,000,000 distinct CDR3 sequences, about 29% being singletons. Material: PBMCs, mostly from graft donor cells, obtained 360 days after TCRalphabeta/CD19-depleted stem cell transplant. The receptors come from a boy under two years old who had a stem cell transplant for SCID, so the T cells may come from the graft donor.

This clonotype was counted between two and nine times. CDR3 loop: CASSPLGQARNTIYF. The CDR3 DNA reads TGTGCCAGCAGCCCGTTGGGACAGGCGAGAAACACCATATATTTT. The chain has TRBV9 and TRBJ1-3, with TRBD1 matching 8 bases. This CDR3 comprises 15 residues. Germline V gene data show CDR1 as SGDLS and CDR2 as YYNGEE. J lost 5 bases, V lost 4 bases, and 8 bases had no gene match.

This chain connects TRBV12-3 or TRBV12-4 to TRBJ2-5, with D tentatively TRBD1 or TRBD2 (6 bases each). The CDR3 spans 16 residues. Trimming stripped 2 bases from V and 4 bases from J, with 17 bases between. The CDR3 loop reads CASSLFGGSKGETQYF. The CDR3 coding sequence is TGTGCCAGCAGTTTATTCGGGGGCTCTAAGGGAGAGACCCAGTACTTC.

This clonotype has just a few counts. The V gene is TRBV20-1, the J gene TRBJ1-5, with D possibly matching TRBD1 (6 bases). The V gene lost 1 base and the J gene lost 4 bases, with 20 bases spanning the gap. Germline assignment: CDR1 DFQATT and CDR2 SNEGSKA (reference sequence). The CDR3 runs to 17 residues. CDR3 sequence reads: CSARAMGAGNFNQPQHF. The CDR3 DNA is TGCAGTGCTAGAGCAATGGGGGCAGGGAATTTTAATCAGCCCCAGCATTTT.

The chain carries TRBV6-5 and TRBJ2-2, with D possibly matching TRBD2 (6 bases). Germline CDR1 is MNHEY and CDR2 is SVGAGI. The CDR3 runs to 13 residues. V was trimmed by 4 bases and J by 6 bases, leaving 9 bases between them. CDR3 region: CASSFGTPGELFF. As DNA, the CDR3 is TGTGCCAGCAGTTTCGGGACTCCCGGGGAGCTGTTTTTT.

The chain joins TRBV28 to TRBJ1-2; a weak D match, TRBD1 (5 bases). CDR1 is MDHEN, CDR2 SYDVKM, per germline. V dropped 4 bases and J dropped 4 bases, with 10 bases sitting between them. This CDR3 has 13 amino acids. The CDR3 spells CASSWGGSYGYTF. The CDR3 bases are TGTGCCAGCAGTTGGGGCGGTTCCTATGGCTACACCTTC.

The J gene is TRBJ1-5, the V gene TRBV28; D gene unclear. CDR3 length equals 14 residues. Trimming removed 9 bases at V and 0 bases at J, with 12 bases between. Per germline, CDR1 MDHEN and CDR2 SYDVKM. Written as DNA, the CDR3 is TGTGCCAGTCTCCGTGTCGGTAGCAATCAGCCCCAGCATTTT. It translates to CASLRVGSNQPQHF.

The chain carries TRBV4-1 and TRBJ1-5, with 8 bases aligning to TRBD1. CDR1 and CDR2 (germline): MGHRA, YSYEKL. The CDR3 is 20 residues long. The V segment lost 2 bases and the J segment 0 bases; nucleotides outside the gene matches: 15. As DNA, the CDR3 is TGCGCCAGCAGCCAAAAGGGGAAGGAGGCAGGGGGCCATAGCAATCAGCCCCAGCATTTT. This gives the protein CASSQKGKEAGGHSNQPQHF.

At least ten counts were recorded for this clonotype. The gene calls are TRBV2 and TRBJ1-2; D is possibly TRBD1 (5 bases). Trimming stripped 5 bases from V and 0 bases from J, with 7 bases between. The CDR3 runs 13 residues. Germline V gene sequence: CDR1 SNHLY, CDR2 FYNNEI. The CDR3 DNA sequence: TGTGCCAGCAGTTCGACAGCTAACTATGGCTACACCTTC. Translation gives CASSSTANYGYTF.

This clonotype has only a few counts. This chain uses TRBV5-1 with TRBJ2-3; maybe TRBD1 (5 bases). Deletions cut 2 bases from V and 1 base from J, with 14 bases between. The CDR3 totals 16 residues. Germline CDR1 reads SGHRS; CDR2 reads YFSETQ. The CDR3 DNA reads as TGCGCCAGCAGCTTAAACCCAGGGAAGGGCACAGATACGCAGTATTTT. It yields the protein CASSLNPGKGTDTQYF.

The CDR3 is CASSLLAARDLAKNIQYF. In nucleotides, the CDR3 is TGTGCCAGCAGTCTCCTTGCCGCCAGGGACCTAGCCAAAAACATTCAGTACTTC. The gene calls are TRBV12-3 or TRBV12-4 and TRBJ2-4, with D possibly being TRBD1 or TRBD2 (5 bases each). V lost 5 bases and J 0 bases, leaving 20 bases between the germline ends. CDR3 size: 18 residues.

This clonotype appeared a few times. CDR3 sequence: CSAKTSGVYEQYF. As DNA, the CDR3 is TGCAGTGCCAAGACTAGCGGGGTGTACGAGCAGTACTTC. The genes are TRBV20-1 and TRBJ2-7; 11 bases match TRBD2. In germline, CDR1 is DFQATT, CDR2 SNEGSKA (reference sequence). The CDR3 is 13 residues long. Trimming at V came to 6 bases and at J to 4 bases, leaving 5 bases not matched to a gene.

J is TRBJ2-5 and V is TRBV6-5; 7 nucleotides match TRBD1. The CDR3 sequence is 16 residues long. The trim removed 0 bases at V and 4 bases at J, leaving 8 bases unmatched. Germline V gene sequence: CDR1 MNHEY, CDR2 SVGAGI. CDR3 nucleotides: TGTGCCAGCAGTTACTCGAGGAATTACAGGGGAGAGACCCAGTACTTC. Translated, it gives CASSYSRNYRGETQYF.